Each of the 27 T cell receptor beta chains below was sequenced from the same sample in a study of control samples from healthy donors and cancer patients. Clones were read by immunoSEQ multiplex PCR, and TCRdb kept only the in-frame ones, dropping some. Altogether about 89,000 clones are present, around 86% being singletons, with the ten largest covering under 25%. Sequencing used blood. Receptor source: a man aged 25-45 years in good health.

This clone was recorded a few times. For the CDR3, the DNA is TGTGCCAGCAGCTCTACCTACAATGAGCAGTTCTTC. It encodes CASSSTYNEQFF. The chain employs TRBV7-2 and TRBJ2-1; no clear D. The CDR3 contains 12 residues. CDR1 is SGHTA, CDR2 FQGNSA, per germline. With 4 bases removed from V and 2 bases from J, the gap between germline ends came to 3 bases. The full variable domain, its missing parts supplied by reference TRBV7-2 and TRBJ2-1, is GAGVSQSPSNKVTEKGKDVELRCDPISGHTALYWYRQSLGQGLEFLIYFQGNSAPDKSGLPSDRFSAERTGGSVSTLTIQRTQQEDSAVYLCASSSTYNEQFFGPGTRLTVL.

Remarks on this clone: The germline gene is not matched at one end of the junction; a read error may be the cause. V gene TRBV5-1 combines with J gene TRBJ2-2; maybe TRBD1 (6 bases). This CDR3 has 15 residues. The V gene's germline CDR1 is SGHRS and CDR2 YFSETQ. CDR3 protein: CASSSKGVNTGELFF. CDR3 bases: TGCGCCAGTAGCTCTAAGGGGGTTAACACCGGGGAGCTGTTTTTT.

The CDR3 loop is CASSLAGGPPHEQYF. CDR3 coding DNA: TGTGCCAGCAGTTTAGCGGGGGGGCCCCCCCACGAGCAGTACTTC. V and J are TRBV28 and TRBJ2-7; 9 nucleotides agree with TRBD2. The CDR3 length is 15 residues. V lost 2 bases, J lost 5 bases, and 7 bases stayed unmatched. Germline V gene lookup returns CDR1 MDHEN and CDR2 SYDVKM.

This clone was seen more than once but under ten times. This rearrangement joins TRBV6-5 to TRBJ1-1; possible D gene TRBD1, 6 bases. The CDR3 consists of 12 residues. V lost 7 bases, J lost 10 bases, and 16 bases lay in between. Germline loops: CDR1 MNHEY, CDR2 SVGAGI. The CDR3 DNA follows: TGTGCCAGCATAGCCCCTCACAGGGTAGCTTTCTTT. Residues: CASIAPHRVAFF.

The chain is built from TRBV11-2 and TRBJ1-1; D gene unclear. The ends were cut back, 5 bases at V and 7 bases at J, with 17 bases in the middle. The CDR3 is 14 amino acids. CDR1 is SGHAT and CDR2 is FQNNGV in the germline V gene. CDR3 region: CASSREGAGREAFF. The CDR3 region has the DNA TGTGCCAGCAGCCGAGAGGGAGCCGGACGTGAAGCTTTCTTT.

The rearrangement uses TRBV3-1 (or the pseudogene TRBV3-2) and TRBJ1-1; D not certain. This CDR3 contains 12 residues. Trimming removed 3 bases from V and 8 bases from J, with 10 bases in between. Germline V gene sequence: CDR1 LGHDT, CDR2 YNNKEL (reference sequence). The CDR3 spells CASSHGRREAFF. CDR3 nucleotides: TGTGCCAGCAGCCATGGCCGGCGGGAAGCTTTCTTT.

V usage is TRBV7-9 and J usage is TRBJ1-1; D is unresolved. Germline lookup yields CDR1 SEHNR and CDR2 FQNEAQ (reference sequence). The CDR3 sequence is 14 residues long. Trimming took 1 base from V and 7 from J, leaving 13 bases between them. CDR3 DNA sequence: TGTGCCAGCAGCTTAGTGGCACAAACTTATGAAGCTTTCTTT. This encodes CASSLVAQTYEAFF.

This clone has only one observation. V and J are TRBV5-6 and TRBJ2-2; 8 bases map to TRBD1. CDR1 and CDR2 from the germline V gene are SGHDT and YYEEEE. The junction had 0 bases not matched to a gene; V was cut back by 5 bases and J by 6 bases. The CDR3 consists of 12 residues. The CDR3 is CASRTGAGELFF. The CDR3, as DNA: TGTGCCAGCAGGACAGGGGCCGGGGAGCTGTTTTTT.

The rearrangement uses TRBV12-5 and TRBJ2-3, with no clear D. Trimming left V 5 bases short and J 7 bases short, with 7 bases between. CDR3 size: 11 residues. Looked up from germline, CDR1 is LGHNT and CDR2 is FRNRAP. CDR3 protein: CASGLSYTQYF. The DNA of the CDR3 is TGTGCTAGTGGTCTCTCTTATACGCAGTATTTT.

The J gene is TRBJ1-1, the V gene TRBV18; possible D gene TRBD1, 6 bases. The CDR3 runs to 17 residues. Looked up from germline, CDR1 is KGHSH and CDR2 is LQKENI. V shed 0 bases and J shed 0 bases, with 14 bases lying between them. This CDR3 reads CASSPPGRGPLNTEAFF. In DNA form, the CDR3 reads TGTGCCAGCTCACCACCGGGCCGGGGGCCATTGAACACTGAAGCTTTCTTT.

CDR3 amino acids: CASSPDVAWGTDTQYF. CDR3 sequence (DNA): TGCGCCAGCAGCCCGGATGTAGCCTGGGGCACAGATACGCAGTATTTT. This rearrangement joins TRBV5-1 to TRBJ2-3; D is unresolved. Trimming left V 4 bases short and J 1 base short, with 16 bases between. Germline V CDR1 and CDR2: SGHRS, YFSETQ. This CDR3 is 16 amino acids long.

The V and J genes are TRBV6-1 and TRBJ2-2, with 11 bases fitting TRBD2. Germline CDR1 reads MNHNS; CDR2 reads SASEGT. The CDR3 is 16 residues long. J gave up 3 bases and V 4 bases, and 4 bases lay outside the gene matches. The CDR3 is CASSVTSGGYTGELFF. The CDR3, as DNA: TGTGCCAGCAGTGTAACTAGCGGGGGTTACACCGGGGAGCTGTTTTTT.

V and J are TRBV15 and TRBJ2-1; D gene ambiguous. The CDR3 length is 15 residues. In germline, CDR1 is LNHNV, CDR2 YYDKDF (reference sequence). The ends were cut back, 5 bases at V and 0 bases at J, with 11 bases in the middle. CDR3 residues: CATSGQSSSYNEQFF. DNA of the CDR3: TGTGCCACCAGCGGGCAGAGCAGCTCCTACAATGAGCAGTTCTTC.

This sequence joins TRBV6-2 or TRBV6-3 and TRBJ2-1; D is perhaps TRBD2 (7 bases). The CDR3 length is 15 residues. Deletions cut 5 bases from V and 3 bases from J, with 14 bases between. Germline assignment: CDR1 MNHEY and CDR2 SVGEGT. This chain's CDR3 is CASSPAGANYNEQFF. CDR3 nucleotides: TGTGCCAGCAGTCCGGCGGGGGCTAACTACAATGAGCAGTTCTTC.

J is TRBJ2-5 and V is TRBV3-1 (or the pseudogene TRBV3-2), with TRBD2 matching over 15 bases. The CDR3 covers 17 residues. The V gene end was trimmed by 4 bases and the J gene end by 4 bases; junction bases not matched to a gene: 7. Germline CDR1 and CDR2: LGHDT and YNNKEL (reference sequence). CDR3 sequence reads: CASSPGLAGGQRETQYF. The CDR3 coding sequence is TGTGCCAGCAGCCCCGGACTAGCGGGGGGGCAACGAGAGACCCAGTACTTC.

In its sample, this clone was seen once. The chain is built from TRBV29-1 and TRBJ2-7; D may be TRBD1 or TRBD2 (7 bases each). Trimming stripped 6 bases from V and 3 bases from J, with 12 bases between. CDR3 length: 12 residues. Germline lookup yields CDR1 SQVTM and CDR2 ANQGSEA. The CDR3 sequence: CSVQGGVYEQYF. The CDR3 nucleotides read TGCAGCGTCCAGGGGGGGGTCTACGAGCAGTACTTC.

The rearrangement uses TRBV5-1 and TRBJ2-5; the match to TRBD1 covers 10 bases. CDR3 length: 16 amino acids. Trimming cost V 4 bases and J 1 base; bases outside gene matches: 7. From germline, CDR1 is SGHRS and CDR2 YFSETQ. The CDR3 region has the DNA TGCGCCAGCAGCCTAGACAGGGGGCAAATCCAAGAGACCCAGTACTTC. As protein: CASSLDRGQIQETQYF.

The CDR3 region is CASSIAGGARGYTF. CDR3 in DNA: TGTGCCAGTAGTATAGCCGGGGGGGCCCGCGGCTACACCTTC. This chain links TRBV19 with TRBJ1-2; D possibly corresponds to TRBD1 (6 bases). Trimming shortened V by 1 base and J by 8 bases, and 14 bases separated the two germline ends. This CDR3 region has 14 residues. Germline V lookup: CDR1 LNHDA, CDR2 SQIVND (reference sequence). Filled out from reference TRBV19 and TRBJ1-2, the complete variable domain reads DGGITQSPKYLFRKEGQNVTLSCEQNLNHDAMYWYRQDPGQGLRLIYYSQIVNDFQKGDIAEGYSVSREKKESFPLTVTSAQKNPTAFYLCASSIAGGARGYTFGSGTRLTVV.

The chain links TRBV9 to TRBJ2-2, with 11 bases identical to TRBD2. The CDR3 has 15 residues. CDR1 and CDR2 from the germline V gene are SGDLS and YYNGEE. Trimming cost V 3 bases and J 5 bases; bases outside gene matches: 3. The CDR3 nucleotides read TGTGCCAGCAGCGCGGGACTAGCGGTGACCGGGGAGCTGTTTTTT. Its translation: CASSAGLAVTGELFF.

This chain links TRBV6-5 with TRBJ1-3; D remains ambiguous. Trimming stripped 2 bases from V and 0 bases from J, with 5 bases between. The CDR3 has 14 residues. Germline CDR1 reads MNHEY; CDR2 reads SVGAGI. The CDR3: CASSYRSSGNTIYF. The CDR3, as DNA: TGTGCCAGCAGTTACCGGAGCTCTGGAAACACCATATATTTT.

The chain joins TRBV19 to TRBJ2-5, with D perhaps matching TRBD1 (7 bases). The germline gives CDR1 LNHDA, CDR2 SQIVND (reference sequence). The CDR3 totals 14 residues. Between the trimmed V and J ends, which lost 10 bases and 2 bases, there was a span of 17 bases. The CDR3 sequence: CATNGGRGQETQYF. DNA for the CDR3: TGTGCCACAAACGGGGGCAGGGGGCAAGAGACCCAGTACTTC.

This chain connects TRBV19 to TRBJ2-5; unclear D gene. V was clipped by 3 bases and J by 7 bases, with 15 bases between them. Germline CDR1 LNHDA, CDR2 SQIVND (reference sequence). The CDR3 is 14 residues long. The CDR3 region has the DNA TGTGCCAGTAGTATGCGAAGCACCGCTGGGACCCAGTACTTC. This gives the protein CASSMRSTAGTQYF.

In DNA form, the CDR3 reads TGTGCCAGCCTTCGGACAGGGGCGGGGAACACTGAAGCTTTCTTT. Protein: CASLRTGAGNTEAFF. The rearrangement uses TRBV6-5 and TRBJ1-1; 9 bases match TRBD1. V lost 8 bases and J lost 1; bases outside the gene matches: 8. Germline V gene sequence: CDR1 MNHEY, CDR2 SVGAGI. CDR3 length: 15 residues.

This rearrangement joins TRBV6-5 to TRBJ1-2, with 7 bases matching TRBD1. The germline V gene has CDR1 MNHEY and CDR2 SVGAGI. The length of the CDR3 is 14 residues. V gave up 7 bases and J gave up 0 bases; unmatched junction bases: 5. The CDR3 region is CASNPTGTNYGYTF. In nucleotides, the CDR3 is TGTGCCAGCAATCCGACAGGGACTAACTATGGCTACACCTTC.

The V and J genes are TRBV21-1 and TRBJ1-2; the DNA was not used to check the table's D call, TRBD1. TRBV21-1 is a pseudogene segment. The CDR3 consists of 16 residues. Here the CDR3 DNA reads TGTGCCAGCAGCCTCCCCCAGGGGTTGCCCACCTATGGCTACACCTTC. Encoded protein: CASSLPQGLPTYGYTF.

The chain couples TRBV11-2 to TRBJ2-7; the D gene could be TRBD1 or TRBD2 (7 bases each). Trimming cost V 1 base and J 3 bases, with 16 bases left between them. This CDR3 region has 16 residues. Germline loops: CDR1 SGHAT, CDR2 FQNNGV. CDR3 amino acids: CASSLGGGQPLYEQYF. In DNA form, the CDR3 reads TGTGCCAGCAGCTTAGGGGGGGGACAGCCTCTCTACGAGCAGTACTTC.

The table lists this clone with a few counts. A junction boundary mismatches the germline segment, possibly from a read error. The chain links TRBV7-7 to TRBJ2-2; D is perhaps TRBD1 (5 bases). Germline V CDR1 and CDR2: SSHAT, FNYEAQ (reference sequence). There are 15 residues in the CDR3. The CDR3 is CASSLGRAVTGELFF. The CDR3 nucleotides are TGTGCTAGCAGCTTGGGCAGGGCAGTGACCGGGGAGCTGTTTTTT.